This T cell receptor (beta chain) was captured in a study of Ad26.COV2.S vaccination and SARS-CoV-2 variants. Study-wide background: Trial arm assignment for the donor was COV1001 Ad26.COV2.S. Ad26.COV2.S given intramuscularly, once or twice 56 days apart.

Sample treatment: approximately 18 received Ad26.COV2.S at low or high dose, single or two shots; roughly five received placebo; per-sample allocation not given. Specimens were obtained on day 63 following the first vaccine or placebo injection. An Ad26 vector that expressed Wuhan-strain SARS-CoV-2 spike constituted the vaccine. Libraries were prepared by immunoSEQ multiplex PCR; TCRdb keeps only in-frame clonotypes and omits some of them. The data contain 350,000 to 600,000 clones, roughly nine tenths of them seen just once; the ten biggest clones take up under 2%. The J segment lost 6 bases and the V segment lost 5 bases, leaving 20 bases of the junction unmatched. The germline V gene encodes CDR1 MNHEY and CDR2 SMNVEV (reference sequence). The CDR3 loop spans 19 amino acids.

The chain recombines TRBV27 with TRBJ1-2; TRBD1 aligns across 11 bases. The input for sequencing was peripheral blood, taken in a trial of Ad26.COV2.S vaccine versus placebo. The TCR was taken from a person between 18 and 60 years old who received the Ad26.COV2.S COVID-19 vaccine or a placebo. CDR3 DNA: TGTGCCAGCAGTCAGAAATACCCCGGGACAGGGGGATCCCGGGATGGCTACACCTTC. This encodes CASSQKYPGTGGSRDGYTF.